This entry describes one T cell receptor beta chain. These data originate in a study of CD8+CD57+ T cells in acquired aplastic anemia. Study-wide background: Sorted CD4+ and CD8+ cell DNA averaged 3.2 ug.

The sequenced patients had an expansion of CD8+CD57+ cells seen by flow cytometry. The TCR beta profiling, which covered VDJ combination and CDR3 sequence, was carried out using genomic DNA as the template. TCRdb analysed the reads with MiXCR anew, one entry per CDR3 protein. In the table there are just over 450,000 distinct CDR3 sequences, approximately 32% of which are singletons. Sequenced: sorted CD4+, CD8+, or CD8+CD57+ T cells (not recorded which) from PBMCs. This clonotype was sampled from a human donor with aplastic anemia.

The CDR3 DNA is TGTGCCAGCAGGACGGACAGTTGGGACAATCAGCCCCAGCATTTT. Translating it yields CASRTDSWDNQPQHF. V gene TRBV12-3 or TRBV12-4 combines with J gene TRBJ1-5; perhaps TRBD1 as D (6 bases). CDR3 length equals 15 residues. V lost 6 bases and J 3 bases, leaving 15 bases between the germline ends.